The source of this TCR beta chain is a study of regulatory T cells in long-lasting Graves disease. The study, taken as a whole, reports: Analysis covered peripheral blood alone, not thyroid tissue. Persistent Graves' disease cases displayed lower TCR diversity than newly diagnosed ones.

For this clonotype: No antigen is known for it.

With iRepertoire HTBI primers and Arm-PCR of CDR3 regions, TCR beta libraries were built. TCRdb re-called the multiplex PCR reads with MiXCR, one entry per CDR3 protein. The sample shows about 290,000 distinct CDR3 sequences, roughly 21% of them seen only once. This CDR3 comprises 11 residues. Trimming stripped 4 bases from V and 6 bases from J, with 8 bases between. The V gene's germline CDR1 is DFQATT and CDR2 SNEGSKA (reference sequence). The time point was: persistent/refractory GD, antithyroid drugs over 5 years with positive TRAb. The authors made the TCR library using RNA they extracted from PBMCs.

V is TRBV20-1 and J is TRBJ2-3; no clear D gene. Sequencing used peripheral blood mononuclear cells (PBMCs), obtained when the disease was refractory, from a patient treated with antithyroid drugs. The TCR comes from a female donor with Graves disease. The CDR3 coding sequence is TGCAGTGCTAAATCAATGGATACGCAGTATTTT. This encodes CSAKSMDTQYF.